This TCR beta chain comes out of a study of metastatic and nonmetastatic thyroid tumors. There were no patients who had received any treatment before thyroid surgery. This clone was found many times. TCRdb re-called the PCR reads through MiXCR. This repertoire shows approximately 86,000 clones, around 12% found once; its top ten account for roughly 9.6%. The germline CDR1 and CDR2 sequences are DFQATT and SNEGSKA (reference sequence). Trimming cost V 6 bases and J 0 bases; bases outside gene matches: 4. The CDR3 loop spans 13 amino acids. The V call is TRBV20-1, the J call TRBJ2-7; 8 bases align to TRBD2. The clonotype originates from a female donor with papillary thyroid cancer or a benign thyroid nodule (not recorded which). Some clones in this sample may be carry-over from other donors' samples. Sample: tumor tissue. CDR3 residues: CSAPTSDSYEQYF. The CDR3 DNA reads TGCAGTGCACCGACTAGCGACTCCTACGAGCAGTACTTC.